This section outlines one T cell receptor beta chain sequence together with its context. The CDR3 loop spans 12 amino acids. Between the trimmed V and J ends, which lost 8 bases and 6 bases, there was a span of 11 bases. Germline assignment: CDR1 SQVTM and CDR2 ANQGSEA. Sequencing used immunoSEQ multiplex PCR; TCRdb keeps in-frame clones, though not all of them. Here the sample spans about 90,000 clones, 85% to 95% being singletons. This record belongs to a study of control samples from healthy donors and cancer patients. The gene calls are TRBV29-1 and TRBJ1-6; D remains ambiguous. This receptor was taken from a woman aged 25 to 39 in good health. The specimen sequenced was blood. The CDR3 region is CSCRDPNSPLHF. The CDR3 DNA follows: TGCAGCTGCCGGGATCCTAATTCACCCCTCCACTTT.